This TCR beta chain derives from a study of T cell responses to AZD1222 COVID-19 vaccine. Repertoires were generated with immunoSEQ multiplex PCR, while TCRdb's copy carries only in-frame clones and drops some. In the table there are some 150,000 clones, about 90% of which are singletons. CDR1 SGHVS and CDR2 FQNEAQ come from the germline V gene. Between the trimmed V and J ends, which lost 5 bases and 5 bases, there was a span of 7 bases. The CDR3 is 12 residues long. The chain has TRBV7-8 and TRBJ1-5; D is undetermined. This TCR derives from an adult in good health. The sequences come from peripheral blood, collected on day 0 of AZD1222 vaccination. The CDR3 here is CASSQEDQPQHF. The CDR3 nucleotides are TGTGCCAGCAGCCAGGAAGATCAGCCCCAGCATTTT.